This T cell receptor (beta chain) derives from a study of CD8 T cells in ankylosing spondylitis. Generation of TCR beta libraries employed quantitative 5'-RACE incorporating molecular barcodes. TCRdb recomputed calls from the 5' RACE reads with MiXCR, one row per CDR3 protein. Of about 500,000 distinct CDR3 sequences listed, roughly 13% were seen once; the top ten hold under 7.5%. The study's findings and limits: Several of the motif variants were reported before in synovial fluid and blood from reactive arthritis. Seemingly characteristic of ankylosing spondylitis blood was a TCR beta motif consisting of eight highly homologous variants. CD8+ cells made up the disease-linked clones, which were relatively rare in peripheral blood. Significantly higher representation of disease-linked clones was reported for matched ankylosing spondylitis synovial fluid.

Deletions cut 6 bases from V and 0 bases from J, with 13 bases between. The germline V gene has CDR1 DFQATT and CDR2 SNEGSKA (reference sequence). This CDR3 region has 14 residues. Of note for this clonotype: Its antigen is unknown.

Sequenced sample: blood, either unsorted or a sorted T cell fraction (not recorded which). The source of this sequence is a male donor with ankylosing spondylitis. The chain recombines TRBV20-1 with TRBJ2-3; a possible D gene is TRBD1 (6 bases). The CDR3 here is CSATNRASTDTQYF. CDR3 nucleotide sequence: TGCAGTGCCACAAACAGGGCCAGCACAGATACGCAGTATTTT.